The clone carrying this T cell receptor beta chain was recorded once. Its antigen is not identified. CDR3 size: 13 residues. Germline V gives CDR1 SGHTA, CDR2 FQGTGA. Trimming took off 3 bases at V and 7 bases at J, with 10 bases between the two ends. The sample originates from a study of cytomegalovirus exposure and HLA in healthy donors. Broader study findings: A later analysis reportedly found that, within productive TCRs, an Asian-associated ancestry cluster had fewer N-insertions than the mean observed across the approximately 670 donors.

The donors comprised healthy bone marrow donors. Primers for the PCR totalled 60 Vbeta and 13 Jbeta. TCRdb's copy holds only in-frame clones and misses some; the assay was immunoSEQ multiplex PCR. Among 150,000 or so clones listed, about 76% were seen once. Sequencing was done on a sample of PBMCs. This receptor was identified in a man under 40 in good health and CMV-seropositive. The V gene is TRBV7-3, the J gene TRBJ2-1; a weak D match, TRBD1 (6 bases). The chain's CDR3 is CASSFGQSNEQFF. As DNA, the CDR3 is TGTGCCAGCAGCTTTGGACAGTCTAATGAGCAGTTCTTC.